The rows below give T cell receptor beta chains drawn from one sample of a study of metastatic and nonmetastatic thyroid tumors. TCRdb re-clonotyped the PCR reads through MiXCR. This sample has some 29,000 clones, with approximately 3.7% found just once. The sequencing input was blood. These receptors came from a male donor with papillary thyroid cancer or a benign thyroid nodule (not recorded which). Some clones in this sample may be carry-over from other donors' samples. CDR3s include the opening cysteine and the closing phenylalanine or tryptophan. Fields, in order: J gene, V gene, clone size, D gene, CDR3 DNA, CDR3 protein. A D gene is named only where the DNA matches it firmly. Size is omitted from some rows. Given values are once, few, many or a class for expanded clones.

TRBJ2-5 TRBV6-1 medium-sized TRBD2 TGTGCCAGCAGTGAGGGACTAGCCGAAAGAGAGACCCAGTACTTC CASSEGLAERETQYF
TRBJ2-5 TRBV19 many TRBD2 TGTGCCAGTAGTACCCGTGGACTAGCTCGAACGGAGACCCAGTACTTC CASSTRGLARTETQYF
TRBJ2-7 TRBV20-1 few NA TGCAGTGCTAGGGAAGTGGGATCCTACGAGAAGTACTTC CSAREVGSYEKYF
TRBJ2-1 TRBV20-1 few NA TGCAGTGCCAGAGACGACCGGACCCAATACAATGAGCAGTTCTTC CSARDDRTQYNEQFF
TRBJ1-1 TRBV4-1 many NA TGCGCCAGCAAAAGGACAGCGAACACTGAAGCTTTCTTT CASKRTANTEAFF
TRBJ2-7 TRBV3-1 many NA TGTGCCAGCAGCCAAGACCACAGGGAGGAGCAGTACTTC CASSQDHREEQYF
TRBJ2-2 TRBV14 NA TRBD1 TGTGCCAGCAGCTACAGGGGCTTAACCGGGGAGCTGTTTTTT CASSYRGLTGELFF
TRBJ1-2 TRBV6-1 medium-sized NA TGTGCCAGCCAGACAGGCCCGTCCGATGGCTACACCTTC CASQTGPSDGYTF
TRBJ2-7 TRBV28 few NA TGTGCCAGCAGTTCCGAGGGCAGGGTGACCTACGAGCAGTACTTC CASSSEGRVTYEQYF
TRBJ1-2 TRBV19 medium-sized TRBD1 TGTGCCACGACCCCGGGACAGGGGGCTTCCGGCTACACCTTC CATTPGQGASGYTF
TRBJ2-7 TRBV20-1 medium-sized NA TGCAGTGCTAGGGGTCTTCAGGGCTACGAGCAGTACTTC CSARGLQGYEQYF
TRBJ2-1 TRBV20-1 few NA TGCAGTGCTCGGGATCCGGGACTGAACTACAATGAGCAGTTCTTC CSARDPGLNYNEQFF
TRBJ2-5 TRBV28 few NA TGTGCCAGCAGTCGGCCTAGTGCGCTCGAAGAGACCCAGTACTTC CASSRPSALEETQYF
TRBJ1-1 TRBV20-1 NA TRBD1 TGCAGTGCTAGAGGGGACAGCAAATCCACTCAAGCTTTCTTT CSARGDSKSTQAFF
TRBJ2-2 TRBV6-1 medium-sized NA TGTGCCAGCAGTTCTCGGTCAACCCGTGACACCGGGGAGCTGTTTTTT CASSSRSTRDTGELFF
TRBJ2-7 TRBV13 few TRBD1 TGTGCCAGCAGCTCCCGGGACAGGTTTGCCTACGAGCAGTACTTC CASSSRDRFAYEQYF
TRBJ1-4 TRBV30 few NA TGTGCCTGGAGAGGTGCAACTAATGAAAAACTGTTTTTT CAWRGATNEKLFF
TRBJ2-7 TRBV28 few NA TGTGCCAGCAGTTTCCCAACTCGGGACTCCTACGAGCAGTACTTC CASSFPTRDSYEQYF
TRBJ2-5 TRBV5-1 many TRBD2 TGCGCCAGCAGCCAAGGACTAGCGGCGTACCAAGAGACCCAGTACTTC CASSQGLAAYQETQYF
TRBJ1-2 TRBV20-1 few NA TGCAGTGCTAGAGATGCCTATGGCTACACCTTC CSARDAYGYTF
TRBJ2-1 TRBV6-5 NA NA TGTGCCAGCAGTTGGACTATCGGGAGCAATGAGCAGTTCTTC CASSWTIGSNEQFF
TRBJ1-1 TRBV14 many NA TGTGCCAGCAGCCAAGGGGGCAAGACCACTGAAGCTTTCTTT CASSQGGKTTEAFF
TRBJ2-1 TRBV20-1 many TRBD2 TGCAGTGCTAGAAGACTAGCGGCTTACAATGAGCAGTTCTTC CSARRLAAYNEQFF
TRBJ2-2 TRBV29-1 many NA TGCAGCGTCGCTCCCGGAGAACGGGAGCTGTTTTTT CSVAPGERELFF
TRBJ2-7 TRBV7-8 NA TRBD1 TGTGCCAGCATCGATCCCCAACAGGGGCGCCGCACCGAGCAGTACTTC CASIDPQQGRRTEQYF
TRBJ2-7 TRBV9 NA NA TGTGCCAGCAGCGCCCCCGTTGGACAGCAGTACTTC CASSAPVGQQYF
TRBJ1-4 TRBV13 few NA TGTGCCAGCAGCCCAAAGGCGGCCTCCAACGAGGGGGAGTTTTCTTTT CASSPKAASNEGEFSF
TRBJ1-3 TRBV28 NA NA TGTGCCAGCAGTTTATCTGGGGGTCTTGGAAACACCATATATTTT CASSLSGGLGNTIYF
TRBJ1-2 TRBV20-1 NA TRBD1 TGCAGTGCTATAGGGACAGGGGTCTATGGCTACACCTTC CSAIGTGVYGYTF
TRBJ2-7 TRBV2 many TRBD2 TGTGCCAGCAGTGAAGACGGCGGGAGGGCTAACGAGCAGTACTTC CASSEDGGRANEQYF
TRBJ2-3 TRBV28 many NA TGTGCCACCACCGGGACGGGGAGCACAGATACGCAGTATTTT CATTGTGSTDTQYF
TRBJ2-7 TRBV11-3 NA NA TGTGCCAGCAGCCCCCCCATGGGTTACGAGCAGTACTTC CASSPPMGYEQYF
TRBJ2-2 TRBV19 few NA TGTGCCAGTAGTATGCGGCATAATACCGGGGAGCTGTTTTTT CASSMRHNTGELFF
TRBJ2-2 TRBV2 NA TRBD2 TGTGCCAGCAGGATAAGTAGCGGGAGTGGCACCGGGGAGCTGTTTTTT CASRISSGSGTGELFF
TRBJ1-2 TRBV6-1 few TRBD1 TGTGCCAGCAGTGAAGGGAGGGACAGGGCTGGCTACACCTTC CASSEGRDRAGYTF
TRBJ2-2 TRBV25-1 NA TRBD1 TGTGCCAGCAGTGCGGCGACAGGGGGCACCGGGGAGCTGTTTTTT CASSAATGGTGELFF
TRBJ2-1 TRBV27 medium-sized NA TGTGCCAGCAGTTTAGGGGCGGCTGAGCAGTTCTTC CASSLGAAEQFF
TRBJ1-6 TRBV19 NA NA TGTGCCAGTAGTTTTAAGGACTTCGGGGATTCACCCCTCCACTTT CASSFKDFGDSPLHF
TRBJ2-3 TRBV28 NA NA TGTGCCAGCAGAGCTGGAGGCGGGATCACAGATACGCAGTATTTT CASRAGGGITDTQYF
TRBJ2-5 TRBV6-2/TRBV6-3 few NA TGTGCCAGCAGCCCTTACTACCAAGAGACCCAGTACTTC CASSPYYQETQYF
TRBJ2-3 TRBV9 many NA TGTGCCAGCAGCGTAGTGCAGTGGGAACCTAGCACAGATACGCAGTATTTT CASSVVQWEPSTDTQYF
TRBJ1-2 TRBV12-3/TRBV12-4 NA NA TGTGCCAGCAGTTTTTCTGGGGCGCGGCGCTACACCTTC CASSFSGARRYTF
TRBJ2-2 TRBV2 many TRBD2 TGTGCCAGCATCCCCTGGTGGGAGGGCAAGGCCGGGGAGCTGTTTTTT CASIPWWEGKAGELFF
TRBJ2-1 TRBV20-1 many NA TGCAGTGCTAGTCGTGGGCTCTACAATGAGCAGTTCTTC CSASRGLYNEQFF
TRBJ1-5 TRBV6-1 medium-sized TRBD1 TGTGCCAGCAGACCGAGGACAGGACTTTCCAATCAGCCCCAGCATTTT CASRPRTGLSNQPQHF
TRBJ2-1 TRBV6-1 few TRBD2 TGTGCCGGAAGCGGGAGGGAGTACAATGAGCAGTTCTTC CAGSGREYNEQFF
TRBJ2-1 TRBV4-2 many TRBD2 TGTGCCAGCAGCCAAGATACCAGCGGGAGGGCCACTGAGCAGTTCTTC CASSQDTSGRATEQFF